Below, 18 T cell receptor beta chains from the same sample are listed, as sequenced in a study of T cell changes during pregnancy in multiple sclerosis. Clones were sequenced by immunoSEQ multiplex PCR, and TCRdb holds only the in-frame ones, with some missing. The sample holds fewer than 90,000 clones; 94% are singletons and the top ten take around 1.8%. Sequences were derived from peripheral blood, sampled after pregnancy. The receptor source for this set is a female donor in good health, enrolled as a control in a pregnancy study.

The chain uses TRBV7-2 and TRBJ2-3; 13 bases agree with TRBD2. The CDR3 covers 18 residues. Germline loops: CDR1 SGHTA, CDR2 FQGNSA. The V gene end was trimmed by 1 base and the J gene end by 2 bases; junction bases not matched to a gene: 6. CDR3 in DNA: TGTGCCAGCAGCTTAGTAGGGGGGACTAGCGGGATCACAGATACGCAGTATTTT. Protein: CASSLVGGTSGITDTQYF.

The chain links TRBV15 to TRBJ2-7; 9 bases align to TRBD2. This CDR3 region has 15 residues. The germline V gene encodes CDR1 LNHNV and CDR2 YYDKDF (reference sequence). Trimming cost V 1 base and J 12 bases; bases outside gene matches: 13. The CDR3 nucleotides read TGTGCCACCAGCAGAGGGAATAGCGGGAGAGAACAATGGTACTTC. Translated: CATSRGNSGREQWYF.

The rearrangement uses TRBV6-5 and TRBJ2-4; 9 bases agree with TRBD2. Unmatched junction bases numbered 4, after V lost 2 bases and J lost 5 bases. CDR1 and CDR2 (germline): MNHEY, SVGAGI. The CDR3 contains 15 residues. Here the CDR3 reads CASSYQTSGENIQYF. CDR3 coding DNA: TGTGCCAGCAGTTACCAGACTAGCGGTGAAAACATTCAGTACTTC.

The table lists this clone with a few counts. The CDR3 protein is CASSPGRGEQYF. CDR3 in DNA: TGTGCCAGCTCCCCCGGGAGAGGCGAGCAGTACTTC. The chain uses TRBV18 and TRBJ2-7, with a tentative D call TRBD2 (6 bases). CDR1 is KGHSH, CDR2 LQKENI, per germline. V shed 6 bases and J shed 6 bases, with 12 bases lying between them. The CDR3 has 12 residues.

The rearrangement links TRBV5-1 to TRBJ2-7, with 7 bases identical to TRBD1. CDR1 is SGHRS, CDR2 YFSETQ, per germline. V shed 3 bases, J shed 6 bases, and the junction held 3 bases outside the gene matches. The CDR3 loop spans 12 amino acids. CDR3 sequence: CASSSYRGEQYF. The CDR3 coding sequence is TGCGCCAGCAGCTCCTACAGGGGCGAGCAGTACTTC. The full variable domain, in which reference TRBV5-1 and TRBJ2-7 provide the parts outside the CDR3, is KAGVTQTPRYLIKTRGQQVTLSCSPISGHRSVSWYQQTPGQGLQFLFEYFSETQRNKGNFPGRFSGRQFSNSRSEMNVSTLELGDSALYLCASSSYRGEQYFGPGTRLTVT.

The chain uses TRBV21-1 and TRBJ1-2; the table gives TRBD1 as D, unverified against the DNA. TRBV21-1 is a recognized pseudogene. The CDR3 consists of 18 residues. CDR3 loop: CASSKVLVLTSGGYGYTF. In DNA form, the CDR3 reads TGTGCCAGCAGCAAAGTATTGGTGTTGACAAGTGGTGGCTATGGCTACACCTTC.

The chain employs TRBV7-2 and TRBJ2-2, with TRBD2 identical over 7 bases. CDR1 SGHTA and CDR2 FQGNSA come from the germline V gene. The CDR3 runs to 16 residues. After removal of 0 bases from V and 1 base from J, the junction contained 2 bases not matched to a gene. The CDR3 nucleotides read TGTGCCAGCAGCTTAGCACCTAGCGGGAACACCGGGGAGCTGTTTTTT. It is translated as CASSLAPSGNTGELFF.

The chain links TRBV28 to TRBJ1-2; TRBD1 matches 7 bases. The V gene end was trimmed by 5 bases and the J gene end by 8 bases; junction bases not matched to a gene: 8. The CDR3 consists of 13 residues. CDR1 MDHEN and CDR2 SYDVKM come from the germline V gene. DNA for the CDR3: TGTGCCAGCAGTCGAACAGGGGCCGTCGGCTACACCTTC. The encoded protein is CASSRTGAVGYTF.

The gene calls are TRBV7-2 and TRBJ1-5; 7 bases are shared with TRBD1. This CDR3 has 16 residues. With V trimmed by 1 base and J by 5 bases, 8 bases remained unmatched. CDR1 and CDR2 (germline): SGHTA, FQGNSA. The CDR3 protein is CASSLVGTEIYQPQHF. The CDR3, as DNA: TGTGCCAGCAGCTTAGTGGGGACAGAGATATATCAGCCCCAGCATTTT.

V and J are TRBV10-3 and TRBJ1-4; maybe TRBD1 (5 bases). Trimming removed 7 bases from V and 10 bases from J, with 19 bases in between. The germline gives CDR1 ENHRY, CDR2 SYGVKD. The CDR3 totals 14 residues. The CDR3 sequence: CAITSDSRGGKLFF. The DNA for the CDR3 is TGTGCCATCACCTCAGACAGTAGGGGTGGAAAACTGTTTTTT.

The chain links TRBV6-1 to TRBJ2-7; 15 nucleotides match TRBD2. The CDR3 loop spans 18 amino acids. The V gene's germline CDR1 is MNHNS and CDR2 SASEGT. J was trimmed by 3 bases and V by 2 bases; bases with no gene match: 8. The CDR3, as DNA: TGTGCCAGCAGTGAACTGCGGGGACTAGCGGGAGGCAACTACGAGCAGTACTTC. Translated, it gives CASSELRGLAGGNYEQYF.

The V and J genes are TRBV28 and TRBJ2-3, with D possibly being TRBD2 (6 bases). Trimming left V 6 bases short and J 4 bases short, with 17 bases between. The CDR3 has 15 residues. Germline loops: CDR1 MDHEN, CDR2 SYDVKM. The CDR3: CASSTTKEGSDTQYF. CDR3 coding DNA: TGTGCCAGCAGCACTACTAAGGAGGGGTCAGATACGCAGTATTTT.

CDR3 sequence reads: CASSPDSRAYEQYF. The CDR3 nucleotides read TGCGCCAGCAGCCCGGACTCCCGGGCCTACGAGCAGTACTTC. This chain links TRBV5-1 with TRBJ2-7, with D tentatively TRBD2 (5 bases). Germline V gives CDR1 SGHRS, CDR2 YFSETQ. CDR3 length: 14 amino acids. V shed 4 bases and J shed 2 bases, with 13 bases lying between them.

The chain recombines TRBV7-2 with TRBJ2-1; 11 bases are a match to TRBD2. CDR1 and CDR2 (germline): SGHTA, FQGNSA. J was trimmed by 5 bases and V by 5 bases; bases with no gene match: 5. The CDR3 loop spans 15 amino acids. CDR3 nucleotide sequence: TGTGCCAGCAGCCCGGGACTAGCGGCACACAATGAGCAGTTCTTC. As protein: CASSPGLAAHNEQFF.

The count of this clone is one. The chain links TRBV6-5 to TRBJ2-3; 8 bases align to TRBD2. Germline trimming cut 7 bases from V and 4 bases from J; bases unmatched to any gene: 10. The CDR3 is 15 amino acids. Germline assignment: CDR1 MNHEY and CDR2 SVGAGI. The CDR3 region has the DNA TGTGCCAGCACCACGGGAGGGAGTGCGGCAGATACGCAGTATTTT. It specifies CASTTGGSAADTQYF.

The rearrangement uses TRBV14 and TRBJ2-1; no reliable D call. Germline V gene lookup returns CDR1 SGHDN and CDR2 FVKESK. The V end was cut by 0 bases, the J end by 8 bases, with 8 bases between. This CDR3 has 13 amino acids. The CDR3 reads CASSQEFSYEQFF. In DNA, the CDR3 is TGTGCCAGCAGCCAAGAATTTTCGTATGAGCAGTTCTTC.

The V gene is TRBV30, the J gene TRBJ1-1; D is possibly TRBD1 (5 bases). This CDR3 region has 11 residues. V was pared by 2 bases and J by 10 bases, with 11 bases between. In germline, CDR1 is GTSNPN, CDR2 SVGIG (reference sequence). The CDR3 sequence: CAWSSGGSAFF. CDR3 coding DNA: TGTGCCTGGAGTAGTGGGGGGTCAGCTTTCTTT.

The CDR3 is CASSVSGIYNEQFF. As DNA, the CDR3 is TGCGCCAGCAGCGTCAGCGGGATATACAATGAGCAGTTCTTC. This chain links TRBV5-1 with TRBJ2-1, with 7 positions matching TRBD2. The CDR3 has 14 residues. Germline V lookup: CDR1 SGHRS, CDR2 YFSETQ. J was trimmed by 4 bases and V by 4 bases; bases with no gene match: 5.